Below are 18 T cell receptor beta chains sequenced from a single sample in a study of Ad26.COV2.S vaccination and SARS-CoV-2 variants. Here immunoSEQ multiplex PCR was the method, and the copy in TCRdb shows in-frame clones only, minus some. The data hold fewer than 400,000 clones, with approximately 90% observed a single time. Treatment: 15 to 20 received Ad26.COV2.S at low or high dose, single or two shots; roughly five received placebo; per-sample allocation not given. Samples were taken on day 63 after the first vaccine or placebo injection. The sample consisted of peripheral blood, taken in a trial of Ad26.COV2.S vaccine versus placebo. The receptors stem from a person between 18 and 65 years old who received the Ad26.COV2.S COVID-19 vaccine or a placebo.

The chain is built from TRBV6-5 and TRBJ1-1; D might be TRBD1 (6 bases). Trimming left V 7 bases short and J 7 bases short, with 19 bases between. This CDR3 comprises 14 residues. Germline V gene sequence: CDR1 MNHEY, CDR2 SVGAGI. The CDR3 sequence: CASTLLGAPGEAFF. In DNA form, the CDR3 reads TGTGCCAGCACCTTACTGGGGGCCCCCGGTGAAGCTTTCTTT.

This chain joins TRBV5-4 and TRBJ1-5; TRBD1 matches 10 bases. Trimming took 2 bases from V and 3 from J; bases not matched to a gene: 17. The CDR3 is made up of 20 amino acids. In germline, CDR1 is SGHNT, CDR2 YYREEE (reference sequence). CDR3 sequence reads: CASSLRPGQGPLSYNQPQHF. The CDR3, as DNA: TGTGCCAGCAGCTTACGTCCGGGACAGGGGCCCTTAAGTTACAATCAGCCCCAGCATTTT. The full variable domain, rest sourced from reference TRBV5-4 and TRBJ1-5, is ETGVTQSPTHLIKTRGQQVTLRCSSQSGHNTVSWYQQALGQGPQFIFQYYREEENGRGNFPPRFSGLQFPNYSSELNVNALELDDSALYLCASSLRPGQGPLSYNQPQHFGDGTRLSIL.

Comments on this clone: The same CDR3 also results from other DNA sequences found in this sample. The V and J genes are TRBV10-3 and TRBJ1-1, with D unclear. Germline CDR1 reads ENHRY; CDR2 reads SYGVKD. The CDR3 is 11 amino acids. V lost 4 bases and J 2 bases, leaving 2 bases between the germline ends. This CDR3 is CAISGNTEAFF. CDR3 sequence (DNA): TGTGCCATCAGTGGAAACACTGAAGCTTTCTTT.

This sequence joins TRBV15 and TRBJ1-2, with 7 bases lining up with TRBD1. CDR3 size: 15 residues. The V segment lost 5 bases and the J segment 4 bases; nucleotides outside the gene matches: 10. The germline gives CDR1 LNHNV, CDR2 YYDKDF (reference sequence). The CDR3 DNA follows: TGTGCCACCAGCGCTGCCCATCGACAGGGCTATGGCTACACCTTC. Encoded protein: CATSAAHRQGYGYTF.

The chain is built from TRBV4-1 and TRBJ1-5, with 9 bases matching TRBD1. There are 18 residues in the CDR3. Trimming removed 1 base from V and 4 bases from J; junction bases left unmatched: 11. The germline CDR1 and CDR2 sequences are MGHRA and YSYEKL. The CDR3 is CASSQGGTGFPMNQPQHF. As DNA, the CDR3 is TGCGCCAGCAGCCAAGGGGGGACAGGGTTCCCAATGAATCAGCCCCAGCATTTT.

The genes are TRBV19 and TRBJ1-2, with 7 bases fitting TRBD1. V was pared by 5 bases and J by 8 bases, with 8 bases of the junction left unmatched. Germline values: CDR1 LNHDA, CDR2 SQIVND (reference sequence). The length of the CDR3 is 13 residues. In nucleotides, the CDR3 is TGTGCCAGTAGTGGCAGGGGGTTTGTCGGCTACACCTTC. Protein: CASSGRGFVGYTF.

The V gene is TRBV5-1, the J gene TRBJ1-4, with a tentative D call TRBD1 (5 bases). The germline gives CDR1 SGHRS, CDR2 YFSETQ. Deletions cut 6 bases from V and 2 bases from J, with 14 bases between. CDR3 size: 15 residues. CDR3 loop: CASTPRGGTNEKLFF. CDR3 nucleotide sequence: TGCGCCAGCACCCCTCGGGGGGGGACTAATGAAAAACTGTTTTTT. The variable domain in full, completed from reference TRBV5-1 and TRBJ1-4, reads KAGVTQTPRYLIKTRGQQVTLSCSPISGHRSVSWYQQTPGQGLQFLFEYFSETQRNKGNFPGRFSGRQFSNSRSEMNVSTLELGDSALYLCASTPRGGTNEKLFFGSGTQLSVL.

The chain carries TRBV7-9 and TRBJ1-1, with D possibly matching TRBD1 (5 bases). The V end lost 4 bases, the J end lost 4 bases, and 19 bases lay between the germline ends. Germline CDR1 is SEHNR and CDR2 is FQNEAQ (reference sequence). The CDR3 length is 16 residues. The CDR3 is CASSWRQGGIRTEAFF. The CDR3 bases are TGTGCCAGCAGCTGGCGGCAGGGAGGTATTCGCACTGAAGCTTTCTTT.

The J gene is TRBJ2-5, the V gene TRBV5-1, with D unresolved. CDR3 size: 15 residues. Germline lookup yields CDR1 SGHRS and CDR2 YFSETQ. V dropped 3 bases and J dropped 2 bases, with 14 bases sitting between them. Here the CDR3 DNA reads TGCGCCAGCAGCTCTTTATTAGGTGCGCAAGAGACCCAGTACTTC. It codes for CASSSLLGAQETQYF.

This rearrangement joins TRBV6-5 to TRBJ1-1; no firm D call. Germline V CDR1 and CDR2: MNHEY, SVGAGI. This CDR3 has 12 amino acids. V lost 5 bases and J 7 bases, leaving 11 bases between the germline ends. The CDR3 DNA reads TGTGCCAGCAGTCCCTGGGATGGTGAAGCTTTCTTT. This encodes CASSPWDGEAFF.

CDR3 bases: TGTGCCTTCCTAGGGACTGGGAGGTACGAGCAGTACTTC. This encodes CAFLGTGRYEQYF. The V and J genes are TRBV30 and TRBJ2-7; D possibly corresponds to TRBD2 (6 bases). CDR1 is GTSNPN and CDR2 is SVGIG in the germline V gene (reference sequence). This CDR3 has 13 amino acids. Trimming took 7 bases from V and 4 from J, leaving 17 bases between them.

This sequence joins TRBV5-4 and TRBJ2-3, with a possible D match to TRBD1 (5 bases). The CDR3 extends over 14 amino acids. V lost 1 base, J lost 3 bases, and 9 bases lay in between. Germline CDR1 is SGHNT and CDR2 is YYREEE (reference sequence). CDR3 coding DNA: TGTGCCAGCAGCTTGAGGACACAAACAGATACGCAGTATTTT. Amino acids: CASSLRTQTDTQYF.

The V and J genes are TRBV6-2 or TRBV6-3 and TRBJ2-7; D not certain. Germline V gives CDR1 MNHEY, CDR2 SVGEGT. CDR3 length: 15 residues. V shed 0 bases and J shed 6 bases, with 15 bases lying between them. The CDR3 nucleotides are TGTGCCAGCAGTTACTCGACTGGAAGAGGCGGCGAGCAGTACTTC. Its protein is CASSYSTGRGGEQYF.

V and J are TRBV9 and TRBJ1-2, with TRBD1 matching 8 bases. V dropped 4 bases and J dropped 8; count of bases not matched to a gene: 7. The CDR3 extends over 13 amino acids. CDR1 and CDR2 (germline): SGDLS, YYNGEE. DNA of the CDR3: TGTGCCAGCAGCTTACAGGGGGAAGGCGGCTACACCTTC. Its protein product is CASSLQGEGGYTF.

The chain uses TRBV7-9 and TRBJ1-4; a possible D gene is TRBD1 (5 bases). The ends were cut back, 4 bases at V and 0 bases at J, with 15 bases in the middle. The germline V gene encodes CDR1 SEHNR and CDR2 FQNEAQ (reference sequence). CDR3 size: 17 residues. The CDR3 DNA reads TGTGCCAGCAGCTCCCTGTGGGGGGACGCAACTAATGAAAAACTGTTTTTT. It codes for CASSSLWGDATNEKLFF.

DNA for the CDR3: TGTGCCAGCAGACGGACTGGAGGGATAGGAAACACCATATATTTT. It codes for CASRRTGGIGNTIYF. J is TRBJ1-3 and V is TRBV6-5; no clear D gene. The CDR3 runs 15 residues. Deletions cut 6 bases from V and 4 bases from J, with 16 bases between. Germline values: CDR1 MNHEY, CDR2 SVGAGI.

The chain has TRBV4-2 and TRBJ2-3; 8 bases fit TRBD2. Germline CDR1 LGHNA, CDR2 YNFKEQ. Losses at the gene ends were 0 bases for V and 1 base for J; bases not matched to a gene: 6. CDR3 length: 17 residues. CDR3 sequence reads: CASSQDLGSGGTDTQYF. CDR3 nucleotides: TGTGCCAGCAGCCAAGATTTAGGTAGCGGGGGCACAGATACGCAGTATTTT.

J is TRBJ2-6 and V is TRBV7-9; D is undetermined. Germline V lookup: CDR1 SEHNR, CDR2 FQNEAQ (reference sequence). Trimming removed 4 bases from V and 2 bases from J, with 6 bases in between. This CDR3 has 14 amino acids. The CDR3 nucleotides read TGTGCCAGCAGCTCATCGGCTGGGGCCAACGTCCTGACTTTC. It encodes CASSSSAGANVLTF.